This passage covers 18 T cell receptor beta chains from one sample sequenced in a study of blood T cell repertoires in COVID-19. Measured with immunoSEQ multiplex PCR; TCRdb has only the in-frame clones, and not every one. The data hold around 340,000 clones, with about 88% observed a single time. The source material was PBMCs or T cells enriched from blood (not recorded which). The receptors were gathered from a woman in her twenties or thirties who had been exposed to COVID-19.

CDR3 nucleotides: TGTGCCAGCAGCTTGGGCCAGGGGAATTCACCCCTCCACTTT. Its translation: CASSLGQGNSPLHF. The rearrangement joins TRBV5-4 to TRBJ1-6; D may be TRBD1 (6 bases). The V and J ends lost 0 bases and 7 bases respectively, with 8 bases between them. This CDR3 has 14 amino acids. Germline CDR1 and CDR2: SGHNT and YYREEE (reference sequence).

The chain uses TRBV9 and TRBJ1-2, with a weak D call TRBD1 (6 bases). The CDR3 loop spans 15 amino acids. Germline V CDR1 and CDR2: SGDLS, YYNGEE. V lost 3 bases and J 5 bases, leaving 17 bases between the germline ends. Here the CDR3 DNA reads TGTGCCAGCAGCGCCCGGGATCCAGGGGCATATGGCTACACCTTC. Translation gives CASSARDPGAYGYTF.

The chain joins TRBV5-1 to TRBJ2-1; 8 bases are a match to TRBD1. V was pared by 4 bases and J by 6 bases, with 12 bases of the junction left unmatched. This CDR3 contains 16 residues. CDR1 and CDR2 (germline): SGHRS, YFSETQ. The CDR3 DNA reads as TGCGCCAGCAGCCCCCCACGACAGGGGTCCCTCAATGAGCAGTTCTTC. The encoded protein is CASSPPRQGSLNEQFF. The full variable domain, completed using reference TRBV5-1 and TRBJ2-1, is KAGVTQTPRYLIKTRGQQVTLSCSPISGHRSVSWYQQTPGQGLQFLFEYFSETQRNKGNFPGRFSGRQFSNSRSEMNVSTLELGDSALYLCASSPPRQGSLNEQFFGPGTRLTVL.

This CDR3 is CASIPQASPSYEQYF. The DNA for the CDR3 is TGCGCCAGCATTCCCCAGGCGTCTCCTTCCTACGAGCAGTACTTC. The rearrangement joins TRBV10-2 to TRBJ2-7; no firm D call. Trimming removed 7 bases at V and 1 base at J, with 17 bases between. The CDR3 runs 15 residues. Per germline, CDR1 WSHSY and CDR2 SAAADI.

This clone appeared a single time. This chain joins TRBV5-1 and TRBJ2-4; the match to TRBD2 covers 7 bases. This CDR3 has 17 residues. The V and J ends lost 5 bases and 0 bases, in that order; junction bases with no gene match: 11. CDR1 and CDR2 (germline): SGHRS, YFSETQ. The CDR3 coding sequence is TGCGCCAGCAGTCCTGGTTGGCGGGGGACAGCCAAAAACATTCAGTACTTC. This translates into CASSPGWRGTAKNIQYF.

V usage is TRBV28 and J usage is TRBJ2-1; TRBD2 matches at 12 bases. The CDR3 runs to 15 residues. V was pared by 6 bases and J by 7 bases, with 7 bases of the junction left unmatched. Germline lookup yields CDR1 MDHEN and CDR2 SYDVKM. The CDR3 region has the DNA TGTGCCAGCAGCTGGGGACTAGCGGGCGTAAATGAGCAGTTCTTC. Translated, it gives CASSWGLAGVNEQFF.

As for this clone: The sample has other DNA sequences that encode this CDR3 too. CDR3 in amino acids: CASSLGQGGETQYF. The CDR3 DNA is TGCGCCAGCAGCTTGGGACAGGGGGGAGAGACCCAGTACTTC. The chain uses TRBV5-1 and TRBJ2-5, with TRBD1 matching over 9 bases. This CDR3 spans 14 amino acids. Germline-derived CDR1 and CDR2 are SGHRS and YFSETQ. Trimming cost V 0 bases and J 4 bases; bases outside gene matches: 1.

The V call is TRBV28, the J call TRBJ1-2; D perhaps matches TRBD1 (6 bases). The CDR3 consists of 17 residues. Trimming took off 3 bases at V and 8 bases at J, with 25 bases between the two ends. CDR1 and CDR2 from the germline V gene are MDHEN and SYDVKM. CDR3 sequence (DNA): TGTGCCAGCAGTTTTGGGGGCCAAACCTCATCCCTTGGGGGCTACACCTTC. Translated: CASSFGGQTSSLGGYTF.

The gene calls are TRBV6-2 or TRBV6-3 and TRBJ2-1, with TRBD1 matching over 10 bases. V shed 2 bases, J shed 9 bases, and the junction held 7 bases outside the gene matches. Germline values: CDR1 MNHEY, CDR2 SVGEGT. The CDR3 totals 15 residues. CDR3 in DNA: TGTGCCAGCAGTTACGCGACAGGGGGCGGGAGTGAGCAGTTCTTC. Its protein product is CASSYATGGGSEQFF.

The gene calls are TRBV7-9 and TRBJ1-2, with 10 nucleotides matching TRBD1. The V segment lost 6 bases and the J segment 8 bases; nucleotides outside the gene matches: 9. This CDR3 has 14 residues. From germline, CDR1 is SEHNR and CDR2 FQNEAQ (reference sequence). The CDR3 spells CASSDSTGGYGYTF. The CDR3 DNA is TGTGCCAGCAGTGACTCGACAGGGGGCTACGGCTACACCTTC.

The chain couples TRBV5-5 to TRBJ2-3, with TRBD1 matching over 7 bases. The CDR3 consists of 18 residues. The trim removed 0 bases at V and 2 bases at J, leaving 12 bases unmatched. Per the germline V gene, CDR1 is SGHKS and CDR2 is YYEKEE (reference sequence). CDR3 nucleotide sequence: TGTGCCAGCAGCTTGGCACAGGGGTCACAAACATTCACAGATACGCAGTATTTT. As protein: CASSLAQGSQTFTDTQYF.

CDR3 residues: CASSYEAYTGELFF. CDR3 in DNA: TGTGCCAGCAGCTACGAGGCGTACACCGGGGAGCTGTTTTTT. This chain uses TRBV5-4 with TRBJ2-2, with D uncertain. Germline CDR1 reads SGHNT; CDR2 reads YYREEE (reference sequence). Trimming stripped 3 bases from V and 3 bases from J, with 9 bases between. CDR3 length: 14 residues.

The chain recombines TRBV3-1 (or the pseudogene TRBV3-2) with TRBJ1-1; tentatively, D is TRBD1 (5 bases). The CDR3 sequence is 13 residues long. V was pared by 1 base and J by 4 bases, with 7 bases between. Per the germline V gene, CDR1 is LGHDT and CDR2 is YNNKEL (reference sequence). CDR3 region: CASSQGGGTEAFF. The CDR3 bases are TGTGCCAGCAGCCAAGGCGGGGGCACTGAAGCTTTCTTT.

V and J are TRBV15 and TRBJ2-6; D not certain. Germline V CDR1 and CDR2: LNHNV, YYDKDF (reference sequence). CDR3 length equals 17 residues. V lost 5 bases and J 4 bases, leaving 18 bases between the germline ends. The CDR3 protein is CATSAPLRVWGANVLTF. For the CDR3, the DNA is TGTGCCACCAGCGCACCCCTACGGGTGTGGGGGGCCAACGTCCTGACTTTC.

This sequence joins TRBV9 and TRBJ2-1; D ambiguous. V shed 0 bases and J shed 7 bases, with 8 bases lying between them. This CDR3 contains 13 residues. CDR1 is SGDLS and CDR2 is YYNGEE in the germline V gene. The CDR3 is CASSVDIENEQFF. The DNA of the CDR3 is TGTGCCAGCAGCGTAGATATTGAGAATGAGCAGTTCTTC.

The V gene is TRBV3-1 (or the pseudogene TRBV3-2), the J gene TRBJ1-6; D might be TRBD1 (5 bases). Germline V gives CDR1 LGHDT, CDR2 YNNKEL (reference sequence). The V end was cut by 3 bases, the J end by 8 bases, with 14 bases between. This CDR3 is built from 15 residues. The DNA for the CDR3 is TGTGCCAGCAGCCAGGGGGGTATAGTCGATTCACCCCTCCACTTT. This sequence encodes CASSQGGIVDSPLHF.

The genes are TRBV12-3 or TRBV12-4 and TRBJ2-3; a weak D match, TRBD1 (6 bases). This CDR3 has 12 residues. V was shortened by 6 bases and J by 6 bases, with 10 bases between the two germline ends. The CDR3 region is CASRARGDTQYF. For the CDR3, the DNA is TGTGCCAGCAGAGCGAGGGGGGATACGCAGTATTTT.

The rearrangement links TRBV11-1 to TRBJ2-1, with a weak D call TRBD2 (6 bases). This CDR3 contains 15 residues. Trimming stripped 2 bases from V and 0 bases from J, with 8 bases between. Germline-derived CDR1 and CDR2 are SGHAT and FQDESV (reference sequence). CDR3 coding DNA: TGTGCCAGCAGCTTACGGGGGAGCTCCTACAATGAGCAGTTCTTC. Residues: CASSLRGSSYNEQFF. Full variable domain (missing parts from reference TRBV11-1 and TRBJ2-1): EAEVAQSPRYKITEKSQAVAFWCDPISGHATLYWYRQILGQGPELLVQFQDESVVDDSQLPKDRFSAERLKGVDSTLKIQPAELGDSAMYLCASSLRGSSYNEQFFGPGTRLTVL.